The rows below give T cell receptor beta chains drawn from one sample of a study of spatial heterogeneity in lung cancer. TCRdb called the 5' RACE reads again in MiXCR, with one record for every CDR3 protein. The sample consists of approximately 40,000 distinct CDR3 sequences, roughly 5% of them appearing once. Sequenced material: PBMCs, taken at surgery. The receptors were sampled from a female donor with early-stage non-small cell lung cancer. The CDR3 runs from the conserved cysteine through the conserved F or W. The order of the fields is J gene, clone size, V gene, D gene, CDR3 protein, CDR3 DNA. D genes are given only for firm matches. Clone size appears in some rows only: once, few, many, or a class for an expanded clone.

TRBJ1-1 few TRBV7-2 . CASSWDVPEAFF TGTGCCAGCAGCTGGGACGTACCTGAAGCTTTCTTT
TRBJ1-1 . TRBV7-2 . CASSLVGKPNTEAFF TGTGCCAGCAGCTTAGTTGGAAAGCCCAACACTGAAGCTTTCTTT
TRBJ2-3 many TRBV6-5 . CASSYSKGADTQYF TGTGCCAGCAGTTACTCGAAGGGGGCAGATACGCAGTATTTT
TRBJ2-3 many TRBV28 TRBD2 CASSSSGGAVDTQYF TGTGCCAGCAGTTCTAGCGGGGGGGCGGTAGATACGCAGTATTTT
TRBJ2-6 many TRBV6-1 . CASSAPAGALSGANVLTF TGTGCCAGCAGTGCCCCCGCGGGGGCCCTCTCTGGGGCCAACGTCCTGACTTTC
TRBJ1-6 few TRBV20-1 TRBD1 CSARDPTGGLNSPLHF TGCAGTGCTAGAGATCCGACAGGGGGGTTAAATTCACCCCTCCACTTT
TRBJ2-7 medium-sized TRBV20-1 . CSAVPGLGEQYF TGCAGTGCTGTACCGGGGCTCGGCGAGCAGTACTTC
TRBJ2-3 many TRBV2 . CASTYTDTQYF TGTGCCAGCACCTACACAGATACGCAGTATTTT
TRBJ1-2 many TRBV7-2 . CASSFIGGANYGYTF TGTGCCAGCAGCTTTATCGGGGGCGCTAACTATGGCTACACCTTC
TRBJ2-5 many TRBV20-1 TRBD2 CSARDPTSGSPGTQYF TGCAGTGCTAGAGATCCCACTAGCGGCTCACCCGGGACCCAGTACTTC
TRBJ1-2 many TRBV6-1 . CASTLARDNYGYTF TGTGCCAGCACCCTTGCCCGGGACAACTATGGCTACACCTTC
TRBJ2-1 . TRBV7-4 . CASSYLRDYNEQFF TGTGCCAGCAGTTATTTGCGGGACTACAATGAGCAGTTCTTC
TRBJ1-5 many TRBV4-1 . CASSRSISNQPQHF TGCGCCAGCAGCCGCTCCATAAGCAATCAGCCCCAGCATTTT
TRBJ1-2 few TRBV20-1 . CSASQTDYGYTF TGCAGTGCTTCGCAGACGGATTATGGCTACACCTTC
TRBJ1-6 few TRBV6-6 TRBD1 CASSYSGGGSPLHF TGTGCCAGCAGCTACTCAGGGGGAGGATCACCCCTCCACTTT
TRBJ1-1 many TRBV7-9 . CASSLYWNTEAFF TGTGCCAGCAGCCTGTACTGGAACACTGAAGCTTTCTTT
TRBJ2-1 . TRBV13 TRBD1 CASSDRDRGRYNEQFF TGTGCCAGCAGCGACCGGGACAGGGGACGATACAATGAGCAGTTCTTC
TRBJ1-6 many TRBV18 . CASSSRGDNSPLHF TGTGCCAGCTCCTCTCGGGGTGATAATTCACCCCTCCACTTT
TRBJ2-7 many TRBV20-1 . CSASGQSSYEQYF TGCAGTGCTAGCGGACAGAGCTCCTACGAGCAGTACTTC
TRBJ2-3 many TRBV6-5 . CASSYADPGAGTDTQYF TGTGCCAGCAGTTACGCAGACCCGGGGGCCGGCACAGATACGCAGTATTTT
TRBJ1-2 many TRBV28 . CASRARNKLGGYTF TGTGCCAGCAGAGCCCGGAACAAGCTCGGTGGCTACACCTTC
TRBJ1-2 many TRBV6-2/TRBV6-3 TRBD1 CASSYPDRGPGYTF TGTGCCAGCAGTTACCCCGACAGGGGGCCCGGCTACACCTTC
TRBJ1-1 many TRBV12-3/TRBV12-4 TRBD1 CASSLGTGVSWDTEAFF TGTGCCAGCAGTTTAGGGACAGGGGTCAGCTGGGACACTGAAGCTTTCTTT
TRBJ2-7 many TRBV11-2 . CASSLASSEYEQYF TGTGCCAGCAGCTTAGCGAGCTCAGAATACGAGCAGTACTTC
TRBJ2-7 many TRBV7-2 . CASSLDRTRSYEQYF TGTGCCAGCAGCCTAGACAGGACACGCTCCTACGAGCAGTACTTC
TRBJ2-3 few TRBV13 TRBD1 CASSSLLQGITDTQYF TGTGCCAGCAGCTCCCTTCTACAGGGGATCACAGATACGCAGTATTTT
TRBJ1-2 many TRBV27 TRBD1 CASSVDRVIANYGYTF TGTGCCAGCAGTGTAGACAGGGTGATAGCTAACTATGGCTACACCTTC
TRBJ1-4 few TRBV12-5 . CASGPGTPANEKLFF TGTGCTAGTGGCCCCGGCACACCGGCTAATGAAAAACTGTTTTTT
TRBJ2-3 many TRBV9 TRBD2 CASSVAPLAGISDTQYF TGTGCCAGCAGCGTAGCTCCGCTAGCGGGGATTTCAGATACGCAGTATTTT
TRBJ2-3 many TRBV4-1 TRBD2 CASSRFGGARDTQYF TGCGCCAGCAGCCGCTTCGGGGGGGCCCGTGATACGCAGTATTTT
TRBJ1-2 . TRBV6-5 . CASNPVPANYGYTF TGTGCCAGTAACCCAGTACCCGCTAACTATGGCTACACCTTC
TRBJ2-7 many TRBV20-1 TRBD1 CSATRGTGGNEQYF TGCAGTGCCACCAGGGGGACAGGGGGCAACGAGCAGTACTTC
TRBJ1-6 . TRBV6-2/TRBV6-3 . CASSGLGYSPLHF TGTGCCAGCAGTGGACTAGGATATTCACCCCTCCACTTT
TRBJ2-4 many TRBV2 TRBD2 CASRAGLAKNIQYF TGTGCCAGCAGAGCGGGACTAGCCAAAAACATTCAGTACTTC
TRBJ1-4 many TRBV5-1 . CASSLDFATNEKLFF TGCGCCAGCAGCTTGGACTTTGCAACTAATGAAAAACTGTTTTTT
TRBJ1-1 few TRBV20-1 . CSPGPNTEAFF TGCAGCCCCGGCCCGAACACTGAAGCTTTCTTT
TRBJ1-5 many TRBV27 . CASSLRGFDQPQHF TGTGCCAGCAGCCTCAGGGGATTCGATCAGCCCCAGCATTTT
TRBJ2-3 many TRBV20-1 TRBD2 CSARTSGGTDTQYF TGCAGTGCTAGGACTAGCGGGGGCACAGATACGCAGTATTTT
TRBJ2-3 many TRBV2 TRBD2 CASPLLAGGTDTQYF TGTGCCAGCCCTTTGCTAGCGGGGGGCACAGATACGCAGTATTTT
TRBJ1-6 few TRBV4-1 TRBD1 CASSQDWGQGSPLHF TGCGCCAGCAGCCAAGATTGGGGACAGGGTTCGCCCCTCCACTTT
TRBJ2-7 many TRBV7-9 . CASSSLGVEQYF TGTGCCAGCAGCTCCTTAGGGGTCGAGCAGTACTTC
TRBJ1-1 medium-sized TRBV7-3 . CASSIGQMNTEAFF TGTGCCAGCAGCATCGGACAGATGAACACTGAAGCTTTCTTT
TRBJ2-1 . TRBV9 . CVSTLTSSYNEQFF TGTGTCAGCACCCTGACTAGCTCCTACAATGAGCAGTTCTTC
TRBJ1-1 many TRBV4-3 . CASSQDMTDEAFF TGCGCCAGCAGCCAAGATATGACAGATGAAGCTTTCTTT
TRBJ2-7 few TRBV7-2 TRBD1 CASSIATGDEQYF TGTGCCAGCAGCATCGCGACAGGGGACGAGCAGTACTTC
TRBJ1-1 . TRBV7-2 . CASSSSWALEAFF TGTGCCAGCAGCTCCTCGTGGGCCCTTGAAGCTTTCTTT
TRBJ2-5 few TRBV11-2 . CASSLGDLGRQETQYF TGTGCCAGCAGCTTAGGGGACCTTGGGCGTCAAGAGACCCAGTACTTC
TRBJ1-5 . TRBV19 . CASTKGVGNQPQHF TGTGCCAGTACGAAGGGAGTTGGCAATCAGCCCCAGCATTTT
TRBJ1-1 many TRBV9 TRBD1 CASSVRQGDTEAFF TGTGCCAGCAGCGTAAGACAGGGCGACACTGAAGCTTTCTTT
TRBJ1-2 many TRBV4-1 . CASSQTFLTNYGYTF TGCGCCAGCAGCCAAACCTTTCTAACTAACTATGGCTACACCTTC
TRBJ2-2 few TRBV19 . CASSIRGTFTGELFF TGTGCCAGTAGTATACGGGGGACTTTTACCGGGGAGCTGTTTTTT
TRBJ2-1 many TRBV2 . CASSEGGGLRNEQFF TGTGCCAGCAGTGAAGGAGGGGGTTTACGCAATGAGCAGTTCTTC
TRBJ2-5 many TRBV2 TRBD2 CASQASAASGLQETQYF TGTGCCAGCCAAGCGAGTGCGGCTAGCGGACTCCAAGAGACCCAGTACTTC
TRBJ2-4 . TRBV12-3/TRBV12-4 . CASSSLNNNLAKNIQYF TGTGCCAGCAGTTCTCTAAACAACAACTTAGCCAAAAACATTCAGTACTTC
TRBJ2-1 many TRBV5-1 TRBD1 CASSSNAGTGDNEQFF TGCGCCAGCAGCTCGAACGCCGGGACAGGGGACAATGAGCAGTTCTTC